Listed below are T cell receptor beta chains from one sample, sequenced in a study of Graves' ophthalmopathy and Graves' hyperthyroidism. One entry per CDR3 protein results from TCRdb running MiXCR on the multiplex PCR reads. The sample lists almost 750,000 distinct CDR3 sequences, around 40% occurring once. The source material was peripheral blood. The receptor set was obtained from an adult man with Graves' ophthalmopathy. The CDR3 runs from the conserved cysteine through the conserved F or W. The order of the fields is CDR3 protein, CDR3 DNA, D gene, J gene, V gene, clone size. A D gene is named only where the DNA matches it firmly. The size field is filled for only some rows; it gives once, few, many or a size class.

CSAWRTSGQETQYF | TGCAGTGCTTGGCGGACTAGCGGACAAGAGACCCAGTACTTC | TRBD2 | TRBJ2-5 | TRBV20-1 | .
CASMQLGWYSNQPQHF | TGTGCCAGCATGCAGCTGGGGTGGTATAGCAATCAGCCCCAGCATTTT | . | TRBJ1-5 | TRBV10-2 | .
CASSGGQTITGELFF | TGTGCCAGTAGTGGAGGGCAGACTATCACCGGGGAGCTGTTTTTT | . | TRBJ2-2 | TRBV19 | few
CASSVPGQPYEQFF | TGCGCCAGCAGCGTACCGGGACAACCCTACGAGCAGTTCTTC | . | TRBJ2-1 | TRBV9 | .
CASSQSGGLREQYF | TGTGCCAGCAGCCAAAGCGGGGGGCTGAGGGAGCAGTACTTC | TRBD2 | TRBJ2-7 | TRBV3-1 | once
CASSLALIRGFGYGYTF | TGTGCCAGCAGCTTAGCGTTGATCAGGGGATTCGGCTATGGCTACACCTTC | . | TRBJ1-2 | TRBV7-2 | few
CASSESPDDYGYTF | TGTGCCAGCAGTGAGTCCCCGGATGACTATGGCTACACCTTC | . | TRBJ1-2 | TRBV2 | many
CSAIYGGGGELFF | TGCAGTGCTATTTATGGGGGCGGCGGGGAGCTGTTTTTT | . | TRBJ2-2 | TRBV20-1 | many
CSAFTTGSYTF | TGCAGTGCTTTCACGACTGGTAGCTACACCTTC | . | TRBJ1-2 | TRBV20-1 | few
CSVEDPGPREKLFF | TGCAGCGTTGAAGATCCTGGACCTAGGGAAAAACTGTTTTTT | . | TRBJ1-4 | TRBV29-1 | .
CASSTGDAETQYF | TGTGCCAGTAGTACAGGGGATGCCGAGACCCAGTACTTC | . | TRBJ2-5 | TRBV19 | .
CASSEYEQFF | TGTGCCAGCAGTGAATATGAGCAGTTCTTC | . | TRBJ2-1 | TRBV25-1 | .
CASSLSGQGVSYEQYF | TGTGCCAGCAGTTTATCGGGACAGGGAGTCTCCTACGAGCAGTACTTC | TRBD1 | TRBJ2-7 | TRBV27 | .
CSAVGISRFYGYTF | TGCAGTGCTGTTGGGATCTCCCGATTCTATGGCTACACCTTC | . | TRBJ1-2 | TRBV20-1 | few
CATGGTVGWGSGRTGELFF | TGTGCCACCGGGGGGACCGTTGGCTGGGGTTCAGGGCGCACCGGGGAGCTGTTTTTT | TRBD2 | TRBJ2-2 | TRBV7-9 | .
CSVMDRGTEAFF | TGCAGCGTCATGGACAGGGGTACTGAAGCTTTCTTT | TRBD1 | TRBJ1-1 | TRBV29-1 | .
CSAGLAETQHF | TGCAGTGCTGGCCTAGCGGAGACCCAGCATTTT | . | TRBJ1-5 | TRBV20-1 | .
CASSYGTGRGETQYF | TGTGCCAGCAGTTACGGGACAGGGAGAGGGGAGACCCAGTACTTC | TRBD1 | TRBJ2-5 | TRBV13 | .
CATYGQHTEAFF | TGTGCCACCTACGGACAGCACACTGAAGCTTTCTTT | . | TRBJ1-1 | TRBV6-5 | many
CASSPTGTVTYEQYF | TGTGCCAGCAGCCCGACTGGGACAGTTACCTACGAGCAGTACTTC | TRBD1 | TRBJ2-7 | TRBV24-1 | few
CSARTSVAYEQYF | TGCAGTGCTCGGACTAGCGTGGCCTACGAGCAGTACTTC | TRBD2 | TRBJ2-7 | TRBV20-1 | few
CASSEEGGTEAFF | TGTGCCAGCAGTGAAGAGGGGGGCACTGAAGCTTTCTTT | . | TRBJ1-1 | TRBV6-1 | .
CASSLYTPGSYTF | TGTGCCAGCAGCTTATATACTCCGGGCAGCTACACCTTC | . | TRBJ1-2 | TRBV7-9 | .
CASRDRLTGELFF | TGCGCCAGCAGGGACAGATTAACCGGGGAGCTGTTTTTT | . | TRBJ2-2 | TRBV10-1 | few
CASSYRQGRYEQYF | TGTGCCAGCAGTTACAGACAGGGACGCTACGAGCAGTACTTC | TRBD1 | TRBJ2-7 | TRBV6-5 | few
CASSLTGAEAFF | TGTGCCAGCAGCTTGACAGGCGCTGAAGCTTTCTTT | . | TRBJ1-1 | TRBV7-2 | many
CASSVDRDYNEQFF | TGTGCCAGCAGCGTGGACAGGGACTACAATGAGCAGTTCTTC | TRBD1 | TRBJ2-1 | TRBV2 | many
CAIRARTEMNTEAFF | TGTGCCATCAGGGCCCGGACAGAGATGAACACTGAAGCTTTCTTT | . | TRBJ1-1 | TRBV10-3 | few
CASRDQGDYNSPLHF | TGTGCCAGCAGGGACCAGGGAGACTATAATTCACCCCTCCACTTT | . | TRBJ1-6 | TRBV7-9 | many
CASSLSGAADTQYF | TGTGCCAGCAGCTTATCAGGGGCGGCAGATACGCAGTATTTT | . | TRBJ2-3 | TRBV7-3 | .
CASSFASTQETQYF | TGTGCCAGCAGTTTCGCGTCAACCCAAGAGACCCAGTACTTC | . | TRBJ2-5 | TRBV7-8 | many
CASSPSPGTGNGYTF | TGTGCCAGCAGCCCCAGTCCCGGGACAGGGAACGGCTACACCTTC | TRBD1 | TRBJ1-2 | TRBV7-8 | few
CSARRTGGSETQHF | TGCAGTGCTAGGAGGACAGGGGGCTCGGAGACCCAGCATTTT | TRBD1 | TRBJ1-5 | TRBV20-1 | .
CATSREGTGIGNETQYF | TGTGCCACCAGCAGAGAGGGGACAGGGATTGGCAATGAGACCCAGTACTTC | TRBD1 | TRBJ2-5 | TRBV15 | .
CATRGTGGYGYTF | TGTGCCACCAGAGGGACAGGGGGCTATGGCTACACCTTC | TRBD1 | TRBJ1-2 | TRBV24-1 | .
CASSEDLGSLPGTVNSEQYF | TGTGCCAGCAGTGAAGACTTAGGAAGCCTGCCTGGGACGGTGAATAGCGAGCAGTACTTC | . | TRBJ2-7 | TRBV2 | .
CASSDLSGRAGETQYF | TGTGCCAGCAGCGACCTTAGCGGGAGGGCCGGGGAGACCCAGTACTTC | TRBD2 | TRBJ2-5 | TRBV2 | .
CASSLNGGELFF | TGTGCCAGCAGTTTAAACGGCGGGGAGCTGTTTTTT | . | TRBJ2-2 | TRBV25-1 | few
CASSEDRQGETEAFF | TGTGCCAGCAGTGAAGACCGACAGGGAGAGACTGAAGCTTTCTTT | TRBD1 | TRBJ1-1 | TRBV2 | many
CASSFDVRNSYEQYF | TGTGCCAGCAGCTTTGATGTTCGGAACTCCTACGAGCAGTACTTC | . | TRBJ2-7 | TRBV5-6 | .
CASSVEGGTGGTDTQYF | TGTGCCAGCAGCGTAGAGGGGGGGACAGGGGGCACAGATACGCAGTATTTT | TRBD1 | TRBJ2-3 | TRBV9 | .
CASSPPMGEQYF | TGTGCCAGCAGCCCCCCAATGGGGGAGCAGTACTTC | . | TRBJ2-7 | TRBV7-9 | many
CASSVQTSGTNTIYF | TGTGCCAGCAGTGTCCAAACTAGCGGGACGAACACCATATATTTT | . | TRBJ1-3 | TRBV9 | .
CASSRTGGDRGYTF | TGTGCCAGCAGCCGGACAGGGGGCGATCGGGGCTACACCTTC | TRBD1 | TRBJ1-2 | TRBV5-8 | many
CSLADRVLSGYTF | TGCAGTTTAGCCGACAGGGTACTTTCTGGCTACACCTTC | TRBD1 | TRBJ1-2 | TRBV20-1 | .
CSVPRQAAYEQYF | TGCAGTGTACCCCGACAGGCGGCCTACGAGCAGTACTTC | . | TRBJ2-7 | TRBV20-1 | .
CASSGRTAHGYTF | TGTGCCAGCAGTGGAAGGACGGCCCATGGCTACACCTTC | . | TRBJ1-2 | TRBV25-1 | .